This T cell receptor beta chain was retrieved from a study of Ad26.COV2.S vaccination and SARS-CoV-2 variants. Study-level findings and limits: For non-spike TCRs, breadth in vaccine recipients resembled that in placebo recipients.

The CDR3 is 15 amino acids. Between the trimmed V and J ends, which lost 3 bases and 5 bases, there was a span of 16 bases. Germline assignment: CDR1 MNHEY and CDR2 SVGAGI. Described treatment: about 20 received Ad26.COV2.S at low or high dose, single or two shots; about 5 received placebo; per-sample allocation not given. Sampling was performed 63 days after the first vaccine or placebo injection. In the case of this clone: Its target is unknown.

Method: immunoSEQ multiplex PCR; TCRdb's copy keeps in-frame clones and lacks some. Of hundreds of thousands of clones in the sample, roughly 87% are singletons; the top ten hold approximately 2.5%. This specimen consisted of peripheral blood, obtained in a trial of Ad26.COV2.S vaccine versus placebo. The sequence came from a person aged 18-60 years who received the Ad26.COV2.S COVID-19 vaccine or a placebo. The V and J genes are TRBV6-5 and TRBJ1-2; perhaps TRBD1 as D (5 bases). DNA of the CDR3: TGTGCCAGCAGTTATCTGGGGGACCTAGGTTATGGCTACACCTTC. Translated: CASSYLGDLGYGYTF.